The present entry profiles one T cell receptor beta chain with its context. The data originate from a study of control samples from healthy donors and cancer patients. The germline CDR1 and CDR2 sequences are SEHNR and FQNEAQ (reference sequence). The CDR3 sequence is 18 residues long. Trimming pared 5 bases from V and 0 bases from J, leaving 17 bases between. Generated by immunoSEQ multiplex PCR, the TCRdb table keeps only in-frame clones and is missing some. The sample holds about 130,000 clones, roughly 90% seen once. This chain links TRBV7-9 with TRBJ2-6; D perhaps matches TRBD2 (5 bases). The sequencing input was blood. The TCR comes from a man aged 45-65 years in good health. The chain's CDR3 is CASSPGRGYYSGANVLTF. CDR3 sequence (DNA): TGTGCCAGCAGCCCTGGACGGGGATACTACTCTGGGGCCAACGTCCTGACTTTC.